This entry lists 20 T cell receptor beta chains sequenced from one sample in a study of shared clonotypes between healthy human individuals. Method: immunoSEQ multiplex PCR; TCRdb's copy keeps in-frame clones and lacks some. The table lists hundreds of thousands of clones, approximately 79% of them singletons. Sequenced sample: memory CD4+ T cells sorted from blood. The sample's subset: CD45RA-negative fraction. These receptors all stem from a woman between 25 and 40 years old in good health.

V and J are TRBV25-1 and TRBJ2-1; 7 nucleotides align to TRBD2. Germline lookup yields CDR1 MGHDK and CDR2 SYGVNS. The length of the CDR3 is 15 residues. V shed 2 bases and J 10 bases; nucleotides not matched to a gene: 11. The CDR3 reads CASSERRGSAGEQFF. The DNA of the CDR3 is TGTGCCAGCAGTGAAAGACGCGGGAGTGCGGGGGAGCAGTTCTTC.

This clone was observed a few times. The rearrangement joins TRBV28 to TRBJ1-4; weak D call: TRBD1 (5 bases). Trimming removed 4 bases from V and 4 bases from J, with 13 bases in between. Germline V CDR1 and CDR2: MDHEN, SYDVKM. The CDR3 is 15 residues long. CDR3 residues: CASSYWGRINEKLFF. The CDR3 coding sequence is TGTGCCAGCAGTTATTGGGGACGGATTAATGAAAAACTGTTTTTT. Full variable domain (outside the CDR3, taken from reference TRBV28 and TRBJ1-4): DVKVTQSSRYLVKRTGEKVFLECVQDMDHENMFWYRQDPGLGLRLIYFSYDVKMKEKGDIPEGYSVSREKKERFSLILESASTNQTSMYLCASSYWGRINEKLFFGSGTQLSVL.

The chain couples TRBV11-3 to TRBJ2-1; D is undetermined. The CDR3 loop spans 13 amino acids. Looked up from germline, CDR1 is SGHNT and CDR2 is YENEEA. V lost 5 bases to trimming and J lost 6 bases, with 11 bases between them. This chain's CDR3 is CASSPLETNEQFF. Here the CDR3 DNA reads TGTGCCAGCAGCCCTCTGGAGACCAATGAGCAGTTCTTC. Variable domain in full (rest from reference TRBV11-3 and TRBJ2-1): EAGVVQSPRYKIIEKKQPVAFWCNPISGHNTLYWYLQNLGQGPELLIRYENEEAVDDSQLPKDRFSAERLKGVDSTLKIQPAELGDSAVYLCASSPLETNEQFFGPGTRLTVL.

V is TRBV6-5 and J is TRBJ2-7; the match to TRBD2 covers 7 bases. The CDR3 sequence is 14 residues long. Trimming removed 5 bases from V and 7 bases from J; junction bases left unmatched: 11. Germline V gene lookup returns CDR1 MNHEY and CDR2 SVGAGI. The CDR3 is CASSQTAGAGEQYF. For the CDR3, the DNA is TGTGCCAGCAGTCAAACCGCGGGAGCGGGTGAGCAGTACTTC.

This chain uses TRBV5-1 with TRBJ1-4, with a possible D match to TRBD1 (5 bases). This CDR3 contains 15 residues. The V end lost 4 bases, the J end lost 5 bases, and 15 bases lay between the germline ends. Germline V gene data show CDR1 as SGHRS and CDR2 as YFSETQ. The CDR3 protein is CASSPTRGMNEKLFF. The CDR3 DNA reads TGCGCCAGCAGCCCCACCCGGGGGATGAATGAAAAACTGTTTTTT.

The chain is built from TRBV19 and TRBJ2-2; a possible D gene is TRBD1 (6 bases). V lost 9 bases to trimming and J lost 1 base, with 12 bases between them. CDR1 is LNHDA, CDR2 SQIVND, per germline (reference sequence). The CDR3 has 14 residues. In DNA form, the CDR3 reads TGTGCCAGCTATGACAGGTTGAACACCGGGGAGCTGTTTTTT. This encodes CASYDRLNTGELFF.

In its sample, this clone was seen a few times. The V call is TRBV19, the J call TRBJ1-5, with D possibly matching TRBD1 (6 bases). The CDR3 is 16 amino acids. The V gene lost 5 bases and the J gene lost 4 bases, with 18 bases spanning the gap. Germline loops: CDR1 LNHDA, CDR2 SQIVND (reference sequence). CDR3 residues: CASSSGAFITNQPQHF. The CDR3 DNA follows: TGTGCCAGTAGTTCAGGGGCCTTTATTACTAATCAGCCCCAGCATTTT.

The gene calls are TRBV10-3 and TRBJ1-1, with D perhaps TRBD1 (6 bases). CDR1 and CDR2 from the germline V gene are ENHRY and SYGVKD. With 4 bases removed from V and 5 bases from J, the gap between germline ends came to 17 bases. This CDR3 is built from 15 residues. The CDR3 DNA reads TGTGCCATCAGTGGATCCCCGGGACAAAAAACTGAAGCTTTCTTT. Translating it yields CAISGSPGQKTEAFF.

The table lists this clone with a few counts. Other nucleotide sequences from this sample produce the same CDR3. This chain links TRBV29-1 with TRBJ1-1, with D possibly being TRBD1 (5 bases). The V gene's germline CDR1 is SQVTM and CDR2 ANQGSEA. The CDR3 covers 11 residues. CDR3 protein: CSAGHVIEAFF. The DNA of the CDR3 is TGCAGTGCCGGACACGTCATAGAAGCTTTCTTT.

The rearrangement uses TRBV2 and TRBJ1-2; D is uncertain. V was pared by 4 bases and J by 8 bases, with 11 bases between. Germline CDR1 is SNHLY and CDR2 is FYNNEI. This CDR3 region has 12 residues. CDR3 nucleotide sequence: TGTGCCAGCAGTGTCCGGGAAGGGGGCTACACCTTC. Protein product: CASSVREGGYTF.

This chain connects TRBV9 to TRBJ2-3; 7 bases align to TRBD1. V gave up 0 bases and J gave up 2 bases; unmatched junction bases: 6. Germline CDR1 is SGDLS and CDR2 is YYNGEE. CDR3 length: 16 amino acids. CDR3 DNA sequence: TGTGCCAGCAGCGTAGCTACTGGACAGGTCACAGATACGCAGTATTTT. Amino acids: CASSVATGQVTDTQYF.

The chain has TRBV7-9 and TRBJ2-3; 9 bases are shared with TRBD2. V gave up 8 bases and J gave up 6 bases; unmatched junction bases: 6. Germline CDR1 SEHNR, CDR2 FQNEAQ (reference sequence). The CDR3 is made up of 13 amino acids. As DNA, the CDR3 is TGTGCCAGCTTTTATAGCGGGAGTGATACGCAGTATTTT. Amino acid sequence: CASFYSGSDTQYF.

The V gene is TRBV25-1, the J gene TRBJ2-1; weak D call: TRBD2 (5 bases). CDR3 length equals 14 residues. V was cut by 4 bases and J by 6 bases, with 13 bases left in between. CDR1 and CDR2 from the germline V gene are MGHDK and SYGVNS. DNA for the CDR3: TGTGCCAGCAGTGCACTAGAAGGGCGCAATGAGCAGTTCTTC. Protein sequence: CASSALEGRNEQFF.

This chain connects TRBV10-3 to TRBJ2-7; TRBD2 matches at 13 bases. Germline V CDR1 and CDR2: ENHRY, SYGVKD. V gave up 3 bases and J gave up 6 bases; unmatched junction bases: 8. The length of the CDR3 is 16 residues. This CDR3 is CAISEPGLAGKSEQYF. Here the CDR3 DNA reads TGTGCCATCAGTGAACCGGGACTAGCGGGGAAATCCGAGCAGTACTTC.

V is TRBV19 and J is TRBJ1-1; D is possibly TRBD1 (6 bases). Germline lookup yields CDR1 LNHDA and CDR2 SQIVND (reference sequence). Trimming cost V 7 bases and J 1 base, with 16 bases left between them. The CDR3 is made up of 15 amino acids. The CDR3 spells CASTGGGAGNTEAFF. In nucleotides, the CDR3 is TGTGCCAGTACTGGGGGCGGGGCAGGGAACACTGAAGCTTTCTTT. Filled out from reference TRBV19 and TRBJ1-1, the complete variable domain reads DGGITQSPKYLFRKEGQNVTLSCEQNLNHDAMYWYRQDPGQGLRLIYYSQIVNDFQKGDIAEGYSVSREKKESFPLTVTSAQKNPTAFYLCASTGGGAGNTEAFFGQGTRLTVV.

Regarding this clone: The sample has other DNA sequences that encode this CDR3 too. This sequence joins TRBV7-9 and TRBJ2-1; D is ambiguous. The CDR3 totals 13 residues. The germline CDR1 and CDR2 sequences are SEHNR and FQNEAQ (reference sequence). V lost 5 bases and J 4 bases, leaving 9 bases between the germline ends. The CDR3 sequence is CASSRLGYNEQFF. CDR3 coding DNA: TGTGCCAGCAGCCGACTTGGGTACAATGAGCAGTTCTTC.

A remark on this clone: This CDR3 is also generated by other DNA sequences in the sample. The J gene is TRBJ2-5, the V gene TRBV2; TRBD1 agrees at 9 bases. With 6 bases clipped from V and 5 bases from J, the junction kept 7 bases outside the gene matches. The germline CDR1 and CDR2 sequences are SNHLY and FYNNEI. CDR3 size: 14 residues. The CDR3 DNA sequence: TGTGCCAGCAGCGGACAGGGGCGAACCGAGACCCAGTACTTC. Protein sequence: CASSGQGRTETQYF. Drawing the rest from reference TRBV2 and TRBJ2-5, the complete variable domain is EPEVTQTPSHQVTQMGQEVILRCVPISNHLYFYWYRQILGQKVEFLVSFYNNEISEKSEIFDDQFSVERPDGSNFTLKIRSTKLEDSAMYFCASSGQGRTETQYFGPGTRLLVL.

The J gene is TRBJ2-7, the V gene TRBV4-1, with TRBD1 identical over 7 bases. J was trimmed by 0 bases and V by 4 bases; bases with no gene match: 12. CDR1 is MGHRA and CDR2 is YSYEKL in the germline V gene. This CDR3 region has 17 residues. DNA of the CDR3: TGCGCCAGCAGCCCCCCCCCGGGACAGAGTTTCTCCTACGAGCAGTACTTC. This codes for CASSPPPGQSFSYEQYF.

This clone was seen a single time. The chain recombines TRBV4-1 with TRBJ2-1; D tentatively fits TRBD1 or TRBD2 (6 bases each). CDR1 is MGHRA, CDR2 YSYEKL, per germline. The CDR3 runs 18 residues. Trimming took off 0 bases at V and 0 bases at J, with 15 bases between the two ends. CDR3 protein: CASSQEGGWTLSYNEQFF. Here the CDR3 DNA reads TGCGCCAGCAGCCAAGAAGGGGGGTGGACCCTCTCCTACAATGAGCAGTTCTTC.

As to this clone: A junction end diverges from the germline sequence, so it may reflect a read error. J is TRBJ1-6 and V is TRBV27, with 7 bases that match TRBD1. Germline V gene sequence: CDR1 MNHEY, CDR2 SMNVEV (reference sequence). CDR3 length: 17 amino acids. CDR3 DNA: TGTGCCAGCAGTTTTAAGGCCGTAGGGACAGTGAATTTACCCCTCCACTTT. It specifies CASSFKAVGTVNLPLHF.